The 5 T cell receptor beta chains listed next were all sequenced from one sample in a study of OX40 agonist ivuxolimab in advanced cancers. Sequenced by immunoSEQ multiplex PCR; TCRdb stores in-frame clones only, minus some. The sample consists of about 69,000 clones, 60% to 85% of them appearing once. The specimen was CD4+ or CD8+ T cells sorted from blood, collected in a trial of the OX40 agonist ivuxolimab. Receptor source: an adult with an advanced solid tumor such as melanoma, head and neck, liver or kidney cancer.

This chain uses TRBV11-2 with TRBJ2-1; tentatively, D is TRBD1 or TRBD2 (5 bases each). The CDR3 is 16 amino acids. CDR1 is SGHAT and CDR2 is FQNNGV in the germline V gene. Between the trimmed V and J ends, which lost 5 bases and 0 bases, there was a span of 14 bases. CDR3 sequence reads: CASSHGAGSSYNEQFF. CDR3 in DNA: TGTGCCAGCAGCCATGGGGCAGGGAGCTCCTACAATGAGCAGTTCTTC.

This chain joins TRBV16 and TRBJ1-1; D is undetermined. Germline V CDR1 and CDR2: KGHSY, FQNENV. The ends were cut back, 0 bases at V and 6 bases at J, with 14 bases in the middle. This CDR3 is 15 amino acids long. The CDR3 sequence is CASSQSAATAPEAFF. For the CDR3, the DNA is TGTGCCAGCAGCCAATCGGCGGCAACAGCCCCTGAAGCTTTCTTT.

The chain is built from TRBV10-1 and TRBJ2-5; 10 bases are a match to TRBD1. Germline CDR1 reads WNHNN; CDR2 reads SYGVQD (reference sequence). The CDR3 loop spans 16 amino acids. V gave up 0 bases and J gave up 3 bases; unmatched junction bases: 4. CDR3 in DNA: TGCGCCAGCAGTGAGTCTTCGGGACAGGGGAAAGAGACCCAGTACTTC. It is translated as CASSESSGQGKETQYF.

The gene calls are TRBV7-3 and TRBJ2-1, with D unclear. Germline CDR1 is SGHTA and CDR2 is FQGTGA. Trimming cost V 3 bases and J 8 bases, with 14 bases left between them. The CDR3 has 14 amino acids. CDR3 DNA: TGTGCCAGCAGCTTCAGGAAGGATTCGGATGAGCAGTTCTTC. It translates to CASSFRKDSDEQFF.

The genes are TRBV7-9 and TRBJ1-6; D gene ambiguous. The CDR3 sequence is 14 residues long. Germline loops: CDR1 SEHNR, CDR2 FQNEAQ (reference sequence). The V end was cut by 3 bases, the J end by 6 bases, with 9 bases between. The CDR3 DNA follows: TGTGCCAGCAGCTTGCCACAGAGTAATTCACCCCTCCACTTT. As protein: CASSLPQSNSPLHF.